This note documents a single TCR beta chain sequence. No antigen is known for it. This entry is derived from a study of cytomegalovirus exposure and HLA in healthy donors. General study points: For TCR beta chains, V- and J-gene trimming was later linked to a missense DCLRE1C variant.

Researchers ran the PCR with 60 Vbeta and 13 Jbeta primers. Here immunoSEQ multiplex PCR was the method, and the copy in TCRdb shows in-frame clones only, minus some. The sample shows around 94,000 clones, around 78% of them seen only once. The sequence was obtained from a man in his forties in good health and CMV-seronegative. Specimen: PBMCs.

CDR3 loop: CASSPGTGGEKLFF. The CDR3, as DNA: TGTGCCAGCTCACCAGGGACAGGGGGTGAAAAACTGTTTTTT. The chain links TRBV18 to TRBJ1-4; 11 bases agree with TRBD1. Germline assignment: CDR1 KGHSH and CDR2 LQKENI. The CDR3 is 14 amino acids. Trimming at V came to 2 bases and at J to 7 bases, leaving 0 bases not matched to a gene.